This TCR beta chain was found in a study of blood T cell repertoires in COVID-19. Study context: COVID-19 samples collected from the United States, Italy and Spain covered acute and convalescent phases. Nucleic acid was either cDNA or gDNA, and it came from T cells, B-cell-depleted T cells, or PBMCs.

The CDR3 covers 14 residues. J lost 6 bases, V lost 2 bases, and 6 bases had no gene match. The V gene's germline CDR1 is MNHEY and CDR2 SVGAGI. Study processing details: It was from reference gene primer amplification that nucleated cell counts were estimated. The method was immunoSEQ multiplex PCR; TCRdb's version includes in-frame clones alone and lacks a portion of them. V, J and clone size were drawn from that table, and D and trimming were deduced from the DNA. The sample lists about 170,000 clones; roughly 80% were seen once. Sequenced input: peripheral blood. This rearrangement joins TRBV6-5 to TRBJ1-1, with 7 bases identical to TRBD1. The source of this sequence is a man aged 18 to 35 with active or convalescent COVID-19. The CDR3 region is CASSYDPTGPEAFF. The CDR3, as DNA: TGTGCCAGCAGTTACGACCCGACAGGGCCTGAAGCTTTCTTT.